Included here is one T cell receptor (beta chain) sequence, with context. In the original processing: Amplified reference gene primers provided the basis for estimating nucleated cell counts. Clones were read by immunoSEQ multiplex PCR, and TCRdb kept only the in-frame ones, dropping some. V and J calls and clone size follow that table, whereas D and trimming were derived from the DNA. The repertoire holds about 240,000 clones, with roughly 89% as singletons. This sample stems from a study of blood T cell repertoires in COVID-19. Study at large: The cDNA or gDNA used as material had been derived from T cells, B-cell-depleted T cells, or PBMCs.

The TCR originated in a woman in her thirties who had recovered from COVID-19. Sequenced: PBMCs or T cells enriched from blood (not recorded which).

The CDR3 DNA is TGTGCCAGACTCAAATCGCTGGGACTAGCGGGAGGAGGGGGGACCGGGGAGCTGTTTTTT. It codes for CARLKSLGLAGGGGTGELFF. The J gene is TRBJ2-2, the V gene TRBV19, with 15 nucleotides matching TRBD2. Germline trimming cut 9 bases from V and 5 bases from J; bases unmatched to any gene: 19. There are 20 residues in the CDR3. Germline CDR1 LNHDA, CDR2 SQIVND (reference sequence).